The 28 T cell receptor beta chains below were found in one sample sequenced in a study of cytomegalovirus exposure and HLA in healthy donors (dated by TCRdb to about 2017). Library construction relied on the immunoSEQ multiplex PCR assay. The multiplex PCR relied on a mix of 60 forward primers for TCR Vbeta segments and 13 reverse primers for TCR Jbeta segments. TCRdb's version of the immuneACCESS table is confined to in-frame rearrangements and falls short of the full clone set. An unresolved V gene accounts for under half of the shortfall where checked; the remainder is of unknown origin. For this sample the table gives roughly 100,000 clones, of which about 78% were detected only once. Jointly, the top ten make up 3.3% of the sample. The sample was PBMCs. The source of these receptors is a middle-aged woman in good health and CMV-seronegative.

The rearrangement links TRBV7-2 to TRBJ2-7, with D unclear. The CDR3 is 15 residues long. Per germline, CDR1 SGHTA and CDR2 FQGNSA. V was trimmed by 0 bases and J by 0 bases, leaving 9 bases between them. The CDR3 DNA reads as TGTGCCAGCAGCTTAGCGGCGCGAGGCTCCTACGAGCAGTACTTC. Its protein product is CASSLAARGSYEQYF.

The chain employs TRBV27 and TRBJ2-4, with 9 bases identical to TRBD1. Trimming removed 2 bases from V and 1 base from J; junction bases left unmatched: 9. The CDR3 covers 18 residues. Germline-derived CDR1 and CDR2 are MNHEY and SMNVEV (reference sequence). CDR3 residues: CASSLRGTGWVAKNIQYF. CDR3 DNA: TGTGCCAGCAGTTTAAGGGGGACAGGGTGGGTGGCCAAAAACATTCAGTACTTC.

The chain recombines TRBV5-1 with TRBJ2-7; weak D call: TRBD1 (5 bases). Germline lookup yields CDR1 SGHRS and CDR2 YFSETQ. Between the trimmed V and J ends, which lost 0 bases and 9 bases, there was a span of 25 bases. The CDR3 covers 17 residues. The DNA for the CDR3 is TGCGCCAGCAGCTTGGGGTTCACCCTTGACAGAATACGAGGGCAGTACTTC. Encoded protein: CASSLGFTLDRIRGQYF.

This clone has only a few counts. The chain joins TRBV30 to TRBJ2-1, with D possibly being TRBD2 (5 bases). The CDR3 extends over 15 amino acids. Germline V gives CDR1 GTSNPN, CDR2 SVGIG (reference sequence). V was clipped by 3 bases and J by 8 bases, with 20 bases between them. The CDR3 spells CAWSPGRTPGDEQFF. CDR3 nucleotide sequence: TGTGCCTGGAGCCCTGGTCGGACCCCCGGGGATGAGCAGTTCTTC.

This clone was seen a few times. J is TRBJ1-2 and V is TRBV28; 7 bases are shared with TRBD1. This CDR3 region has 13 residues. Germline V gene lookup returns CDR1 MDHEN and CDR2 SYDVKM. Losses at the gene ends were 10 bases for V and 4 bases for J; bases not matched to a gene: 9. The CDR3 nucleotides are TGTGCCATCGAACAGGGGACCGTCTATGGCTACACCTTC. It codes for CAIEQGTVYGYTF.

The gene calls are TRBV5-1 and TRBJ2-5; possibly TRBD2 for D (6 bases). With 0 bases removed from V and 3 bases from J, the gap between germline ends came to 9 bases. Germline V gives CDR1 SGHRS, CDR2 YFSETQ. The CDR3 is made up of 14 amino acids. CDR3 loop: CASSLGLGEETQYF. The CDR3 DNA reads TGCGCCAGCAGCTTGGGACTAGGAGAAGAGACCCAGTACTTC.

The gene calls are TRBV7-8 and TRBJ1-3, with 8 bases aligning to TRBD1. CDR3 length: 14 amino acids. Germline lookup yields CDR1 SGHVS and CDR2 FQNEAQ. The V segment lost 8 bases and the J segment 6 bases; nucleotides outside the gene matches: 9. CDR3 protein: CASGLGQGPNTIYF. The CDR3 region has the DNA TGTGCCAGCGGACTCGGACAGGGCCCAAACACCATATATTTT. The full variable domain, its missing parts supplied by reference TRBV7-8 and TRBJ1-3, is GAGVSQSPRYKVAKRGQDVALRCDPISGHVSLFWYQQALGQGPEFLTYFQNEAQLDKSGLPSDRFFAERPEGSVSTLKIQRTQQEDSAVYLCASGLGQGPNTIYFGEGSWLTVV.

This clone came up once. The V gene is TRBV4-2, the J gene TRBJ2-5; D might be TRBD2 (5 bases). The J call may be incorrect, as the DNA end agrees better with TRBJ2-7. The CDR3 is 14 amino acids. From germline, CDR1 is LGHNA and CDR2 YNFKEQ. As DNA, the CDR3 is TGTGCCAGCAGCCAAGAGGAGGCCTCGTACGAGCAGTACTTC. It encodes CASSQEEASYEQYF.

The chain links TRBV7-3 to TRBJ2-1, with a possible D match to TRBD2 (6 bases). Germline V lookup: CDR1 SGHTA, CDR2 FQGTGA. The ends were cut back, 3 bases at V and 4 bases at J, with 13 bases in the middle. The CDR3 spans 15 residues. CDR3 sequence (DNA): TGTGCCAGCAGCTTGGGTCTAGCGAGGTACAATGAGCAGTTCTTC. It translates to CASSLGLARYNEQFF.

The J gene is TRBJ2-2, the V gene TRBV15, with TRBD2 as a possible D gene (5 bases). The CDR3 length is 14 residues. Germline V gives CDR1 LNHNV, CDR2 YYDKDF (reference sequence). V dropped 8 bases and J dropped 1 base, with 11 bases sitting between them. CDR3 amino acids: CATRQGRNTGELFF. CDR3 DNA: TGTGCCACCCGGCAAGGGAGGAACACCGGGGAGCTGTTTTTT.

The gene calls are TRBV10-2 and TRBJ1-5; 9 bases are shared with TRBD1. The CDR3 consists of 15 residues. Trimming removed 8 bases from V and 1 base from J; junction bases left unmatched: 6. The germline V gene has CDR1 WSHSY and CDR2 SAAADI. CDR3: CASALGTGSNQPQHF. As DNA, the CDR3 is TGCGCCAGCGCCTTGGGGACAGGGAGCAATCAGCCCCAGCATTTT.

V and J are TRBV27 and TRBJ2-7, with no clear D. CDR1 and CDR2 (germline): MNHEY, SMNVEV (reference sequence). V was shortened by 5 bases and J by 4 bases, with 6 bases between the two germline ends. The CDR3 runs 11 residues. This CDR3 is CASSTGYEQYF. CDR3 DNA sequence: TGTGCCAGCAGTACCGGGTACGAGCAGTACTTC.

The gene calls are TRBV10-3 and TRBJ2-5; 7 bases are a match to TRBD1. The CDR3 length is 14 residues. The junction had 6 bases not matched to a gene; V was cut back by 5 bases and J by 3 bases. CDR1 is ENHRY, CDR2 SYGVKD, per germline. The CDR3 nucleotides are TGTGCCATCAGTACGGGACAGTACGAAGAGACCCAGTACTTC. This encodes CAISTGQYEETQYF.

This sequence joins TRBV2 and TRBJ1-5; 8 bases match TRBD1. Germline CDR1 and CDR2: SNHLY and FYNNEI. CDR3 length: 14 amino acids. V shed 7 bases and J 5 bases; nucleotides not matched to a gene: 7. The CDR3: CASIRTTGDQPQHF. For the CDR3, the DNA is TGTGCCAGCATCAGAACGACAGGGGATCAGCCCCAGCATTTT.

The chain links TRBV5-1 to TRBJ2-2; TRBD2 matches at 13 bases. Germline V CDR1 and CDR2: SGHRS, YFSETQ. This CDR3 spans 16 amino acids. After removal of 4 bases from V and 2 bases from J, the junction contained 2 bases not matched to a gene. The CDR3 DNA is TGCGCCAGCAGCGAGGGACTAGCGGGAAACACCGGGGAGCTGTTTTTT. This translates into CASSEGLAGNTGELFF.

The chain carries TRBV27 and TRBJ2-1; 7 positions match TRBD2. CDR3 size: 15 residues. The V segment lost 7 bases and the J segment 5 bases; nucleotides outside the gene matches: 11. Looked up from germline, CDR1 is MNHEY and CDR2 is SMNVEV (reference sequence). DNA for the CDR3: TGTGCCAGCAAAAACCGGGACTACCTTAACAATGAGCAGTTCTTC. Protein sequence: CASKNRDYLNNEQFF.

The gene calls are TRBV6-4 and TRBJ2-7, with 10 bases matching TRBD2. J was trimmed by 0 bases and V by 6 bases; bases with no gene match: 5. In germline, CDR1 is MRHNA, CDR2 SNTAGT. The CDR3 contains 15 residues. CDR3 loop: CASSPLAGSSYEQYF. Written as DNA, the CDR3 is TGTGCCAGCAGCCCACTAGCGGGAAGCTCCTACGAGCAGTACTTC.

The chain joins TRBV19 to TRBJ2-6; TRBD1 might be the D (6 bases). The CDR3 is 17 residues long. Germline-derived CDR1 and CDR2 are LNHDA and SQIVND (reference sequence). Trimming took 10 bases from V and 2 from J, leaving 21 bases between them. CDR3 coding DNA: TGTGCCACCCGCCCCGGGACATTCCCGACTGGGGCCAACGTCCTGACTTTC. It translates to CATRPGTFPTGANVLTF.

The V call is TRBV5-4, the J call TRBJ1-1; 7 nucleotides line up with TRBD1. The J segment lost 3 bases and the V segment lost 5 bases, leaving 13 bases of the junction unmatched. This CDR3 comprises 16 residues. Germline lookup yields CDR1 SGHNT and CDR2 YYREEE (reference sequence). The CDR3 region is CASRTAHGQEHTEAFF. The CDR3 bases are TGTGCCAGCAGAACTGCCCACGGACAGGAGCACACTGAAGCTTTCTTT.

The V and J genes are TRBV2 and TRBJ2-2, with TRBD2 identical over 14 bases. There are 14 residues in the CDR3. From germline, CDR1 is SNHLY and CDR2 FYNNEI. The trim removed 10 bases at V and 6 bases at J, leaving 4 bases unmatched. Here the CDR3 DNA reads TGTGCCACGGAGGGACTAGCGGGAGCCGGGGAGCTGTTTTTT. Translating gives CATEGLAGAGELFF.

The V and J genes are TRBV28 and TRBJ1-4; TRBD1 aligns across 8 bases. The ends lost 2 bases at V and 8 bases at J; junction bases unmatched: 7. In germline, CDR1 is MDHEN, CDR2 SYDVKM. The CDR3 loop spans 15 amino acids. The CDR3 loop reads CASSLPGTGREKLFF. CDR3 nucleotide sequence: TGTGCCAGCAGTTTACCCGGGACAGGAAGGGAAAAACTGTTTTTT.

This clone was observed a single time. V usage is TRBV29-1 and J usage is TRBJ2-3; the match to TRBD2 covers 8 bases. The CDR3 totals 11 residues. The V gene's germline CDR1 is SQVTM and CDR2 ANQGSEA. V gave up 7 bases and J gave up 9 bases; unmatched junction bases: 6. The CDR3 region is CSAQRERTQYF. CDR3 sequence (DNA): TGCAGCGCACAGCGGGAGAGAACGCAGTATTTT.

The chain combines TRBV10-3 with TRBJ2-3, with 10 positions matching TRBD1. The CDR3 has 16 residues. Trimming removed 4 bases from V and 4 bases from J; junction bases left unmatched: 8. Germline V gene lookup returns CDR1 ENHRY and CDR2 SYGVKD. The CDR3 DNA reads TGTGCCATCAGTGGTGTTGGACAGGGGGACGCAGATACGCAGTATTTT. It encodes CAISGVGQGDADTQYF.

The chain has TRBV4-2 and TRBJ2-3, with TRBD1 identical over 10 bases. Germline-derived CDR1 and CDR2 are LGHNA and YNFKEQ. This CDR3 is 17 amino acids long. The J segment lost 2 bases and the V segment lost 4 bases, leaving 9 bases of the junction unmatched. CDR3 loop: CASSPSGTGDFTDTQYF. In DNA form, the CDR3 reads TGTGCCAGCAGCCCTTCCGGGACAGGGGATTTCACAGATACGCAGTATTTT.

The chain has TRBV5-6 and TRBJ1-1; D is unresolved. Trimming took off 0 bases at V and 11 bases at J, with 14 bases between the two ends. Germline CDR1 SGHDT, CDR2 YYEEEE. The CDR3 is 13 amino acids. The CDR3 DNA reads TGTGCCAGCAGCTTGGTTGGAGGACTGAGGGCTTTCTTT. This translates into CASSLVGGLRAFF.

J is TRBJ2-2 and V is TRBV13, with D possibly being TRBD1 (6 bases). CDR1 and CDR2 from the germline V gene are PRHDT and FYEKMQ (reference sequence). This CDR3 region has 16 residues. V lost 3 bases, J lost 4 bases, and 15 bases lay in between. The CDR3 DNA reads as TGTGCCAGCAGCTTGAGGACAGCCCTAAGCACCGGGGAGCTGTTTTTT. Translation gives CASSLRTALSTGELFF.

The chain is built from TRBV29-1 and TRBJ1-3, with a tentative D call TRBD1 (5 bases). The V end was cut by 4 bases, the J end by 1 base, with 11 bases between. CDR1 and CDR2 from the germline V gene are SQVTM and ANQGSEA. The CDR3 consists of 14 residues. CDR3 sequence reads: CSVGFTGSGNTIYF. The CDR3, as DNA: TGCAGCGTTGGATTTACAGGATCTGGAAACACCATATATTTT.

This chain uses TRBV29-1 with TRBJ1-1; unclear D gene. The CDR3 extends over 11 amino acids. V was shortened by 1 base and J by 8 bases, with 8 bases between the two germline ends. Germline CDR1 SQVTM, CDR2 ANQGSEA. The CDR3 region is CSVEGPREAFF. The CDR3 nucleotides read TGCAGCGTTGAAGGGCCGCGGGAAGCTTTCTTT.